The rows below give T cell receptor beta chains drawn from one sample of a study of regulatory T cells. Here immunoSEQ multiplex PCR was the method, and the copy in TCRdb shows in-frame clones only, minus some. In the table there are over 30,000 clones, 93% of which are singletons. The sequenced material came from conventional CD4+ T cells sorted from blood. Receptors originate from a child younger than 10 with CD3G deficiency. Both conserved end residues are part of each CDR3. The D gene is left open where the match is weak. Clone size, where shown, is once, few, many, or a class for clones that have expanded.

TRBV6-1	TRBJ2-1	TRBD2	-	CASSQGRWPGRGGVGEQFF	TGTGCCAGCAGTCAAGGACGGTGGCCTGGGCGGGGAGGGGTCGGTGAGCAGTTCTTC
TRBV5-1	TRBJ2-2	TRBD2	-	CASSSDSGLNTGELFF	TGCGCCAGCAGCTCAGATAGCGGGCTAAACACCGGGGAGCTGTTTTTT
TRBV19	TRBJ2-5	TRBD1	-	CASRRTGSQETQYF	TGTGCCAGTAGACGGACAGGATCGCAAGAGACCCAGTACTTC
TRBV6-1	TRBJ2-1	TRBD2	-	CASSDSLPGLAGGEQFF	TGTGCCAGCAGTGATTCCCTTCCGGGACTAGCGGGAGGTGAGCAGTTCTTC
TRBV7-2	TRBJ2-1	-	-	CASSLKEPASSSYNEQFF	TGTGCCAGCAGCTTAAAAGAACCAGCGTCGAGCTCCTACAATGAGCAGTTCTTC
TRBV21-1	TRBJ2-5	-	-	CASGGNPGQPYF	TGTGCCAGCGGGGGGAATCCGGGACAGCCTTACTTC
TRBV5-1	TRBJ2-6	TRBD1	-	CASSKTGGQSGANVLTF	TGCGCCAGCAGCAAGACAGGGGGCCAATCTGGGGCCAACGTCCTGACTTTC
TRBV28	TRBJ2-7	-	-	CASSPRSLRGYEQYF	TGTGCCAGCAGTCCCCGGTCTCTTAGGGGCTACGAGCAGTACTTC
TRBV28	TRBJ2-7	-	-	CASSLGLGGIYEQYF	TGTGCCAGCAGTTTAGGCCTAGGCGGGATTTACGAGCAGTACTTC
TRBV28	TRBJ2-4	-	-	CASRQTGIGIQYF	TGTGCCAGCAGGCAAACAGGGATCGGCATTCAGTACTTC
TRBV7-2	TRBJ2-7	-	-	CASSLKQGYEQYF	TGTGCCAGCAGCTTAAAACAGGGCTACGAGCAGTACTTC
TRBV10-3	TRBJ2-7	-	-	CAISDGGFYEQYF	TGTGCCATCAGTGATGGGGGGTTCTACGAGCAGTACTTC
TRBV28	TRBJ2-7	TRBD1	-	CASSLGDRDFGEQYF	TGTGCCAGCAGTTTAGGGGACAGGGATTTTGGCGAGCAGTACTTC
TRBV28	TRBJ2-7	-	-	CASSSPRGRLYEQYF	TGTGCCAGCTCTTCTCCGAGGGGCCGCCTCTACGAGCAGTACTTC
TRBV6-1	TRBJ1-3	-	-	CASSEWPGNTIYF	TGTGCCAGCAGTGAATGGCCTGGAAACACCATATATTTT
TRBV28	TRBJ1-5	-	-	CASSLTGWDYSNQPQHF	TGTGCCAGCAGTTTGACAGGCTGGGATTATAGCAATCAGCCCCAGCATTTT
TRBV11-3	TRBJ2-1	-	-	CASSSLGYNEQFF	TGTGCCAGCAGTTCCCTCGGGTACAATGAGCAGTTCTTC
TRBV20-1	TRBJ2-1	-	-	CSALRYNEQFF	TGCAGTGCCTTACGGTACAATGAGCAGTTCTTC
TRBV5-1	TRBJ2-5	-	once	CASSLGRGETQYF	TGCGCCAGCAGCTTGGGAAGGGGAGAGACCCAGTACTTC
TRBV28	TRBJ1-2	-	-	CASSSPGGPRLNYGYTF	TGTGCCAGCAGTTCACCCGGGGGACCGCGCCTCAACTATGGCTACACCTTC
TRBV27	TRBJ2-1	-	-	CASSPYPYNEQFF	TGTGCCAGCAGTCCCTACCCCTACAATGAGCAGTTCTTC
TRBV7-8	TRBJ2-7	TRBD1	-	CASSLEGTGHYEQYF	TGTGCCAGCAGCTTAGAGGGGACAGGTCACTACGAGCAGTACTTC
TRBV28	TRBJ2-1	TRBD2	-	CASSLRAGVVQNEQFF	TGTGCCAGCAGTTTACGGGCGGGAGTTGTCCAGAATGAGCAGTTCTTC
TRBV7-9	TRBJ2-1	TRBD1	-	CASSPDRGAYNEQFF	TGTGCCAGCAGCCCCGACAGGGGAGCTTACAATGAGCAGTTCTTC
TRBV11-2	TRBJ2-1	-	-	CASSLTLAGNEQFF	TGTGCCAGCAGCTTAACGCTAGCCGGGAATGAGCAGTTCTTC
TRBV10-3	TRBJ2-5	-	-	CATRESVGKTQYF	TGTGCCACCAGGGAGTCCGTGGGAAAGACCCAGTACTTC
TRBV5-1	TRBJ2-1	TRBD1	-	CASSLGVTGGHEQFF	TGCGCCAGCAGCTTGGGAGTGACAGGGGGGCATGAGCAGTTCTTC
TRBV18	TRBJ2-7	TRBD2	few	CASSGLAGGEQYF	TGTGCCAGCTCAGGGCTAGCGGGAGGCGAGCAGTACTTC
TRBV11-3	TRBJ2-7	TRBD1	-	CASSWDRGYEQYF	TGTGCCAGCAGCTGGGACAGGGGATACGAGCAGTACTTC
TRBV28	TRBJ1-1	TRBD1	once	CASSKGQAPAEAFF	TGTGCCAGCAGTAAAGGACAGGCTCCCGCTGAAGCTTTCTTT
TRBV28	TRBJ1-1	-	-	CASSHIQGLDPEAFF	TGTGCCAGCAGTCACATCCAGGGGCTCGACCCTGAAGCTTTCTTT
TRBV5-1	TRBJ1-2	-	-	CASSPGTTNYGYTF	TGCGCCAGCAGCCCCGGGACAACTAACTATGGCTACACCTTC
TRBV5-1	TRBJ2-1	TRBD2	-	CASSLSGREYNEQFF	TGCGCCAGCAGCTTATCCGGGAGGGAATACAATGAGCAGTTCTTC
TRBV6-1	TRBJ2-1	-	-	CASSVVNEQFF	TGTGCCAGCAGTGTTGTCAATGAGCAGTTCTTC
TRBV19	TRBJ1-1	-	-	CASSVERGTEAFF	TGTGCCAGTAGTGTCGAGAGGGGGACTGAAGCTTTCTTT
TRBV28	TRBJ1-1	-	-	CASSFDGLNTEAFF	TGTGCCAGCAGTTTCGACGGATTGAACACTGAAGCTTTCTTT
TRBV10-3	TRBJ2-3	-	-	CAISAGIAATDTQYF	TGTGCCATCAGCGCCGGGATCGCCGCGACAGATACGCAGTATTTT
TRBV7-9	TRBJ2-3	TRBD2	-	CASSAPGLAGDTQYF	TGTGCCAGCAGCGCTCCGGGACTAGCGGGAGATACGCAGTATTTT
TRBV28	TRBJ1-1	-	-	CASSSIRTEAFF	TGTGCCAGCAGCTCAATCAGGACTGAAGCTTTCTTT
TRBV28	TRBJ1-5	-	once	CASSPRPVDQPQHF	TGTGCCAGCAGTCCACGTCCCGTTGATCAGCCCCAGCATTTT
TRBV4-2	TRBJ2-2	-	-	CASSPQFTGELFF	TGTGCCAGCAGCCCCCAATTCACCGGGGAGCTGTTTTTC
TRBV6-1	TRBJ2-2	-	-	CASSEMRGTGTGELFF	TGTGCCAGCAGTGAAATGCGGGGAACGGGGACCGGGGAGCTGTTTTTT
TRBV5-5	TRBJ2-7	-	-	CASSRTPSAEQYF	TGTGCCAGCAGCCGTACCCCGTCCGCCGAGCAGTACTTC
TRBV28	TRBJ2-7	-	-	CASSGREKGNYEQYF	TGTGCCAGCAGTGGCAGGGAGAAAGGGAACTACGAGCAGTACTTC
TRBV28	TRBJ2-1	TRBD1	-	CASSRQGATQQFF	TGTGCCAGCAGCAGACAGGGGGCGACTCAGCAGTTCTTC
TRBV7-5	TRBJ2-5	-	-	CARSLRTSPGGSETQYF	TGTGCCAGAAGCTTAAGGACAAGTCCGGGGGGGTCAGAGACCCAGTACTTC
TRBV7-9	TRBJ2-1	-	-	CASSLLGDRRAGEQFF	TGTGCCAGCAGCTTGCTAGGAGATCGGAGGGCCGGCGAGCAGTTCTTC
TRBV6-1	TRBJ2-6	-	-	CATSGLSGANVLTF	TGTGCCACCTCAGGGTTATCTGGGGCCAACGTCCTGACTTTC
TRBV11-2	TRBJ2-3	-	-	CASSLGPLDTQYF	TGTGCCAGCAGCTTAGGTCCGTTAGATACGCAGTATTTT
TRBV28	TRBJ2-7	TRBD2	-	CASSAGGRHEQYF	TGTGCCAGCAGTGCGGGAGGGAGGCACGAGCAGTACTTC
TRBV14	TRBJ2-7	-	-	CASSKMDGEQYF	TGTGCCAGCAGTAAGATGGACGGGGAGCAGTACTTC
TRBV5-1	TRBJ2-3	-	-	CASSWKAGKDTQYF	TGCGCCAGCAGCTGGAAGGCAGGGAAAGATACGCAGTATTTT
TRBV6-1	TRBJ1-2	-	-	CASSGGRSSNYGYTF	TGTGCCAGCAGTGGAGGCAGGAGTTCAAACTATGGCTACACCTTC
TRBV28	TRBJ1-5	-	-	CASSLARRGNQPQHF	TGTGCCAGCAGTTTAGCCAGGAGGGGCAATCAGCCCCAGCATTTT
TRBV4-1	TRBJ2-1	TRBD2	once	CASSQDGLATNEQFF	TGCGCCAGCAGCCAAGATGGACTAGCGACGAATGAGCAGTTCTTC
TRBV28	TRBJ1-1	TRBD1	-	CASSSGQGLTEAFF	TGTGCCAGCAGTTCGGGACAGGGGTTGACTGAAGCTTTCTTT
TRBV6-1	TRBJ1-1	TRBD1	-	CASSELGQGVTEAFF	TGTGCCAGCTCAGAGCTGGGACAGGGGGTTACTGAAGCTTTCTTT
TRBV28	TRBJ2-1	TRBD2	-	CASRDSGSGEQFF	TGTGCCAGCAGGGATAGCGGGAGTGGTGAGCAGTTCTTC
TRBV5-1	TRBJ2-3	-	-	CASSYGRGFGDTQYF	TGCGCCAGCAGCTATGGACGGGGATTTGGGGATACGCAGTATTTT
TRBV28	TRBJ2-7	-	-	CASRAGTLLEQYF	TGTGCCAGTAGGGCCGGGACCCTCCTCGAGCAGTACTTC